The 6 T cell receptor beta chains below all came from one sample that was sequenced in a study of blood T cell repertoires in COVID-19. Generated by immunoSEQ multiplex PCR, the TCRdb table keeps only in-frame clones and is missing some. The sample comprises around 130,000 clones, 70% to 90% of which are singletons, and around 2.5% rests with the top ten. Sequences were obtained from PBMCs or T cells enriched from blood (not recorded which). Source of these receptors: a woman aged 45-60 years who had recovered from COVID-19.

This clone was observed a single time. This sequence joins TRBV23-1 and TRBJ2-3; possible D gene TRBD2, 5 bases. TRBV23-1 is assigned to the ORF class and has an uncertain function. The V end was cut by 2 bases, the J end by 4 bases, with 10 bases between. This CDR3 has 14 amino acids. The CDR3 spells CASSQDRGPDTQYF. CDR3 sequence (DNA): TGCGCCAGCAGTCAAGATCGAGGGCCAGATACGCAGTATTTT.

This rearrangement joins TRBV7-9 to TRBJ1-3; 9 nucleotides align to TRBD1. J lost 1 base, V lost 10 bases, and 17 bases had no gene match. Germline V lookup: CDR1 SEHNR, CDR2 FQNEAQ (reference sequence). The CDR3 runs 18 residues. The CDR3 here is CAISATRQGDQSGNTIYF. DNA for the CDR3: TGTGCCATCTCGGCTACCCGACAGGGGGACCAATCTGGAAACACCATATATTTT.

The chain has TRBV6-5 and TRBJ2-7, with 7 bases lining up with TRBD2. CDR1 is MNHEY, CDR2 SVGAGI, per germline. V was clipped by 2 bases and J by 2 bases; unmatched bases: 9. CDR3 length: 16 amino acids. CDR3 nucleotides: TGTGCCAGCAGTTACGCAAGCGGGGATTCCGCCTACGAGCAGTACTTC. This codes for CASSYASGDSAYEQYF.

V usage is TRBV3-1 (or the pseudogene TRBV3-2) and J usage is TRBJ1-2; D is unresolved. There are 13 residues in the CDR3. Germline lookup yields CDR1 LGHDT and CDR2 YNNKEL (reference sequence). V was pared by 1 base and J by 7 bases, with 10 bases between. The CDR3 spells CASSQGSGVGYTF. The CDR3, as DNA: TGTGCCAGCAGCCAAGGAAGCGGAGTTGGCTACACCTTC.

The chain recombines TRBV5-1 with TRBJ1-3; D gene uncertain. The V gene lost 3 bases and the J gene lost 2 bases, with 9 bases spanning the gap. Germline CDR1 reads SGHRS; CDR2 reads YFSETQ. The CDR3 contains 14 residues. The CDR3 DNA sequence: TGCGCCAGCAGCTCCAGTGTGACTGGAAACACCATATATTTT. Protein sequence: CASSSSVTGNTIYF.

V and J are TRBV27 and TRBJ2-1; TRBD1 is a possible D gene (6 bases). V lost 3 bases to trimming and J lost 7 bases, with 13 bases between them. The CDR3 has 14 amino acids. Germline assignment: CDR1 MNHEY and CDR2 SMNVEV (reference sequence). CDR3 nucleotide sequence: TGTGCCAGCAGTTTTGTGGGGGCCGGGAATGAGCAGTTCTTC. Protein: CASSFVGAGNEQFF.